This T cell receptor beta chain was sequenced during a study of identical twins (dated by TCRdb to 2015 to 2016). Context from the whole study: The study deep-sequenced TCR alpha and beta repertoires from monozygotic twins, unrelated adults of various ages and cord blood to test whether fetal clonotypes persist. To rule out contamination, replicate twin experiments were performed at different times with different library preparation protocols.

This clonotype has just a few counts. Its antigen remains unidentified. The input lacks base qualities; no much larger clone sits a single base away. The library came from 5' RACE. Sequencing was performed on an Illumina HiSeq 2000. Template switching added a universal primer binding site, and the final cDNA carried a unique molecular identifier that allowed TCR cDNA molecules to be counted accurately. Specific primers in the conserved constant-segment region were used to synthesize first-strand cDNA for the TCR alpha and beta chains. To control for contamination, every cDNA library was double barcoded, receiving both a SMART-Mk sample barcode and Illumina barcodes. TruSeq adapter sequences along with Illumina sample barcodes were introduced in two successive PCR steps. The Illumina HiSeq platform was used with custom primers to sequence TCR alpha and beta cDNA libraries. The published analysis was carried out like this. Raw reads were processed with MiGEC to extract unique molecular identifiers, and MiXCR was used to determine CDR3 positions. Recombination models were inferred per individual with the repgenHMM and IGoR tools using an EM algorithm. The analysis of shared clonotypes was done with the tcR package in R, with sharing normalized by the product of cloneset sizes. To study raw recombination without the effects of thymic and clonal selection, out-of-frame nonproductive sequences were analyzed. TCRdb trimmed the raw reads at Q25, called clones with MiXCR and kept productive beta chains. Each entry is one CDR3 protein sequence, shown with its most common DNA and genes. The V and J calls here are based on TCRdb, not the publication. Across this sample there are 400,000 to 650,000 distinct CDR3 sequences, with less than 25% seen only once. The top ten clones comprise 0.8% to 1% of the sample.

All donors were healthy Caucasians. The twin cohort comprised three pairs of female monozygotic twins, all aged roughly 18 to 30 years. CD4+ and CD8+ T cell populations were isolated with positive isolation kits from Invitrogen. From its cysteine to its phenylalanine, the CDR3 spans 14 amino acids. The sequence is cut down to CDR3 DNA, 42 bases in frame from base 1. Relative to germline, V is 1 base shorter and J is 4 bases shorter, with 11 bases between their ends. Based on the germline V gene, the CDR1 and CDR2 sequences are SGHRS and YFSETQ. Results the study describes overall, beyond this receptor: Compared with coincidental sharing between unrelated individuals, out-of-frame TCR alpha sequences shared between twins had an excess of sequences with low generation probability. A weaker excess of twin sharing was found in beta out-of-frame sequences because the signal-to-noise ratio was lowered by fewer shared sequences. Because the same donors could not be followed over many years, the conclusions relied on cross-sectional statistical analysis. Recombination models systematically underestimated out-of-frame TCR alpha sharing in monozygotic twins but agreed with sharing between unrelated individuals. Abundant cord blood beta clonotypes carried fewer insertions; young adult naive repertoires showed a weaker similar trend, while memory repertoires showed none. Zero-insertion analyses could be partly confounded by invariant T cells such as MAIT and iNKT, although diverse VJ usage argued against such confounding for most clonotypes.

The same sample was also used in a study of T cells expressing NK-cell markers. The other study reports the following: Three sorted T-cell subsets (CD3+CD56+NKG2C+, CD3+CD56+NKG2C- and CD3+CD56-NKG2C+) from several donors had their TCR beta-chain repertoires profiled. Among the eight sequenced donors, seven were HCMV-seropositive and one was HCMV-seronegative. In several experiments an anti-gammadeltaTCR antibody was added to restrict sorting to alphabetaTCR-expressing T cells. In more than five donors, the dominant CD3+CD56+NKG2C+ clonotypes ranked among the top 10 CD8+ clonotypes, making up about 1.0-7.5% of CD8+ T cells. Those dominant clonotypes were again the most abundant among CD3+CD56-NKG2C+ cells in a handful of donors, at about 28.3-65%. Whether the expanded NKG2C-expressing T cell clones were specific for HCMV antigens was left unclear. The study sequenced eight donors, all healthy volunteers chosen at random: three men and five women. HCMV-specific IgG was detected in serum with a commercial ELISA kit to determine HCMV serostatus. MIGEC handled demultiplexing of the reads and grouping by UMI, while MiTCR was used to assemble and quantify clonotypes. Only TCR cDNA sequences supported by at least two reads were kept to exclude erroneous sequences. The tcR package was used for downstream repertoire analysis, with clonotypes matched between fractions based on CDR3 nucleotide sequence plus V segment. VDJmatch was used to annotate antigen specificity against VDJdb, with one amino acid substitution allowed in CDR3.

The chain is assembled from TRBV5-1 and TRBJ1-2; the D gene is perhaps TRBD1, on 5 matching bases. The source is a woman aged 18-29 years in good health. Sequenced sample: CD4+ T cells sorted from blood. The CDR3 sequence is CASSLLGAIYGYTF. The sequenced DNA is TGCGCCAGCAGCTTGTTAGGGGCGATCTATGGCTACACCTTC. Reference TRBV5-1 and TRBJ1-2 proteins supply the regions before and after the CDR3; the full variable domain is: KAGVTQTPRYLIKTRGQQVTLSCSPISGHRSVSWYQQTPGQGLQFLFEYFSETQRNKGNFPGRFSGRQFSNSRSEMNVSTLELGDSALYLCASSLLGAIYGYTFGSGTRLTVV.